This entry lists 24 T cell receptor beta chains sequenced from one sample in a study of long-term antiretroviral therapy in people with HIV. The assay, immunoSEQ v3.0, was run at survey level. The method was immunoSEQ multiplex PCR; TCRdb's version includes in-frame clones alone and lacks a portion of them. Of about 11,000 clones in the sample, about 80% were seen once. Source: unsorted PBMCs, taken at the start of antiretroviral therapy, before treatment. These TCRs come from a man in his thirties or forties with HIV.

This clone was seen just once. The J gene is TRBJ1-5, the V gene TRBV27, with D unclear. The CDR3 is made up of 13 amino acids. V lost 7 bases and J lost 6, with 13 bases in between. Germline V CDR1 and CDR2: MNHEY, SMNVEV (reference sequence). The chain's CDR3 is CASTVDASQPQHF. CDR3 nucleotide sequence: TGTGCCAGCACCGTAGACGCCAGTCAGCCCCAGCATTTT.

V and J are TRBV4-3 and TRBJ1-5; 7 positions match TRBD1. The CDR3 is made up of 19 amino acids. Germline CDR1 is LGHNA and CDR2 is YSLEER. V lost 3 bases to trimming and J lost 1 base; unmatched junction nucleotides: 15. The chain's CDR3 is CASSQDIYRGGQSNQPQHF. For the CDR3, the DNA is TGCGCCAGCAGCCAGGATATTTACAGGGGTGGGCAGAGCAATCAGCCCCAGCATTTT.

This clone was seen a single time. At one boundary the junction diverges from the germline segment, which might be a read error. The chain employs TRBV27 and TRBJ2-3; TRBD1 or TRBD2 may be the D gene (6 bases each). The CDR3 covers 17 residues. The germline CDR1 and CDR2 sequences are MNHEY and SMNVEV (reference sequence). The CDR3, as DNA: TGTGCCAGCAGTTTATGGGGGGCCGATCCTAGCACAGGTACGCAGTATTTT. Protein: CASSLWGADPSTGTQYF.

Of note for this clone: This CDR3 is also generated by other DNA sequences in the sample. J is TRBJ2-7 and V is TRBV6-6; no clear D. The ends were cut back, 0 bases at V and 0 bases at J, with 6 bases in the middle. Germline lookup yields CDR1 MNHNY and CDR2 SVGAGI (reference sequence). This CDR3 spans 14 amino acids. CDR3 DNA: TGTGCCAGCAGTTACTCTGCAGGCTCCTACGAGCAGTACTTC. Residues: CASSYSAGSYEQYF.

The table lists this clone with a few counts. The CDR3 region has the DNA TGCGCCAGCAGTGATCGAGGTTCTGGAAACACCATATATTTT. Protein sequence: CASSDRGSGNTIYF. V is TRBV10-1 and J is TRBJ1-3; no firm D call. The length of the CDR3 is 14 residues. Germline V gene data show CDR1 as WNHNN and CDR2 as SYGVQD (reference sequence). The ends were cut back, 3 bases at V and 1 base at J, with 7 bases in the middle.

This chain links TRBV4-2 with TRBJ2-5; D ambiguous. The CDR3 consists of 14 residues. Germline-derived CDR1 and CDR2 are LGHNA and YNFKEQ. V was clipped by 0 bases and J by 5 bases, with 10 bases between them. CDR3 region: CASSQDIGSETQYF. The DNA for the CDR3 is TGTGCCAGCAGCCAAGATATCGGGTCGGAGACCCAGTACTTC.

V usage is TRBV4-2 and J usage is TRBJ2-7, with D unresolved. The CDR3 extends over 13 amino acids. The germline gives CDR1 LGHNA, CDR2 YNFKEQ. V was clipped by 4 bases and J by 4 bases, with 11 bases between them. DNA of the CDR3: TGTGCCAGCAGCCCTAGTGGCGGATACGAGCAGTACTTC. Its protein is CASSPSGGYEQYF.

The rearrangement links TRBV27 to TRBJ1-6, with TRBD1 matching over 12 bases. The CDR3 consists of 15 residues. Germline V CDR1 and CDR2: MNHEY, SMNVEV (reference sequence). J lost 10 bases, V lost 5 bases, and 6 bases had no gene match. The CDR3 loop reads CASSPGTGGTSPLHF. The CDR3 nucleotides are TGTGCCAGCAGTCCCGGGACAGGGGGCACCTCACCCCTCCACTTT.

This clone was seen just once. The rearrangement joins TRBV7-9 to TRBJ1-6; 7 bases map to TRBD1. V dropped 5 bases and J dropped 0; count of bases not matched to a gene: 7. The germline gives CDR1 SEHNR, CDR2 FQNEAQ (reference sequence). The CDR3 is made up of 17 amino acids. The CDR3 region has the DNA TGTGCCAGCAGCCTTGACAGGGCCGACTCCTATAATTCACCCCTCCACTTT. Translation gives CASSLDRADSYNSPLHF.

J is TRBJ1-5 and V is TRBV2; 10 bases line up with TRBD1. The CDR3 has 16 residues. Germline assignment: CDR1 SNHLY and CDR2 FYNNEI. J lost 0 bases, V lost 5 bases, and 4 bases had no gene match. CDR3 DNA: TGTGCCAGCAGTCCAAGGACAGGGGGTAGCAATCAGCCCCAGCATTTT. Protein product: CASSPRTGGSNQPQHF. Filled out from reference TRBV2 and TRBJ1-5, the complete variable domain reads EPEVTQTPSHQVTQMGQEVILRCVPISNHLYFYWYRQILGQKVEFLVSFYNNEISEKSEIFDDQFSVERPDGSNFTLKIRSTKLEDSAMYFCASSPRTGGSNQPQHFGDGTRLSIL.

This chain joins TRBV27 and TRBJ2-7, with 12 bases aligning to TRBD2. Trimming at V came to 5 bases and at J to 7 bases, leaving 6 bases not matched to a gene. CDR1 is MNHEY, CDR2 SMNVEV, per germline (reference sequence). The CDR3 consists of 14 residues. CDR3 amino acids: CASSLLAGGSEQYF. As DNA, the CDR3 is TGTGCCAGCAGTCTACTAGCGGGAGGTAGTGAGCAGTACTTC.

The chain couples TRBV5-1 to TRBJ2-3, with D tentatively TRBD2 (6 bases). V lost 1 base to trimming and J lost 3 bases, with 12 bases between them. CDR3 length: 15 amino acids. Per germline, CDR1 SGHRS and CDR2 YFSETQ. The CDR3 DNA sequence: TGCGCCAGCAGCTTGTATATGGAGGGGACAGATACGCAGTATTTT. This sequence encodes CASSLYMEGTDTQYF.

This rearrangement joins TRBV29-1 to TRBJ2-3, with D possibly TRBD2 on 6 matching bases. The CDR3 covers 14 residues. Germline-derived CDR1 and CDR2 are SQVTM and ANQGSEA. Deletions cut 7 bases from V and 2 bases from J, with 16 bases between. The CDR3 reads CSAKKPGATDTQYF. DNA for the CDR3: TGCAGCGCTAAGAAGCCGGGAGCCACAGATACGCAGTATTTT.

The chain has TRBV29-1 and TRBJ1-1, with TRBD1 as a possible D gene (5 bases). The CDR3 is 11 residues long. CDR1 and CDR2 from the germline V gene are SQVTM and ANQGSEA. Trimming took off 6 bases at V and 7 bases at J, with 12 bases between the two ends. CDR3 bases: TGCAGCGTGGGGGGGACCGGTGAAGCTTTCTTT. This translates into CSVGGTGEAFF.

The chain employs TRBV9 and TRBJ1-4; tentative D call: TRBD1 (6 bases). The CDR3 covers 15 residues. Trimming left V 0 bases short and J 8 bases short, with 14 bases between. The germline V gene has CDR1 SGDLS and CDR2 YYNGEE. The CDR3: CASSVEAGVSEKLFF. The CDR3 nucleotides are TGTGCCAGCAGCGTAGAGGCAGGGGTGAGCGAAAAACTGTTTTTT.

V gene TRBV5-1 combines with J gene TRBJ2-1; D is perhaps TRBD1 or TRBD2 (5 bases each). V was shortened by 0 bases and J by 5 bases, with 12 bases between the two germline ends. Germline-derived CDR1 and CDR2 are SGHRS and YFSETQ. The CDR3 extends over 15 amino acids. The CDR3 region is CASSLDWSGHNEQFF. CDR3 DNA sequence: TGCGCCAGCAGCTTGGACTGGTCGGGGCACAATGAGCAGTTCTTC.

The sample holds one count of this clone. The chain uses TRBV7-9 and TRBJ2-7, with TRBD2 matching 10 bases. Trimming took 1 base from V and 0 from J; bases not matched to a gene: 0. The CDR3 has 15 amino acids. Germline V gives CDR1 SEHNR, CDR2 FQNEAQ (reference sequence). CDR3 in DNA: TGTGCCAGCAGCTTAGGGACTAGCGGCTCCTACGAGCAGTACTTC. Its protein is CASSLGTSGSYEQYF.

The chain is built from TRBV19 and TRBJ1-3, with D unclear. Per the germline V gene, CDR1 is LNHDA and CDR2 is SQIVND (reference sequence). V was clipped by 6 bases and J by 0 bases, with 3 bases between them. CDR3 size: 12 residues. CDR3 bases: TGTGCCAGTAGAACCTCTGGAAACACCATATATTTT. This encodes CASRTSGNTIYF.

The chain is built from TRBV7-3 and TRBJ2-4; tentatively, D is TRBD2 (6 bases). The CDR3 is 14 amino acids. Germline lookup yields CDR1 SGHTA and CDR2 FQGTGA. The ends were cut back, 5 bases at V and 5 bases at J, with 13 bases in the middle. This chain's CDR3 is CASSLRGGENIQYF. The CDR3 region has the DNA TGTGCCAGCAGCCTCCGGGGAGGCGAAAACATTCAGTACTTC.

The chain recombines TRBV13 with TRBJ2-1; 11 nucleotides match TRBD2. Germline-derived CDR1 and CDR2 are PRHDT and FYEKMQ (reference sequence). The CDR3 consists of 13 residues. Trimming cost V 5 bases and J 7 bases; bases outside gene matches: 1. CDR3 sequence (DNA): TGTGCCAGCAGCCGACTAGCGGGGAATGAGCAGTTCTTC. Translating gives CASSRLAGNEQFF.

Points on this clone: The sample carries other DNA sequences with the same CDR3. CDR3 amino acids: CASSFSGGPSYEQYF. As DNA, the CDR3 is TGTGCCAGCAGCTTCAGCGGGGGTCCCTCCTACGAGCAGTACTTC. This rearrangement joins TRBV7-2 to TRBJ2-7; 8 bases fit TRBD2. Per germline, CDR1 SGHTA and CDR2 FQGNSA. The V gene end was trimmed by 3 bases and the J gene end by 0 bases; junction bases not matched to a gene: 4. This CDR3 region has 15 residues.

V is TRBV2 and J is TRBJ2-5; weak D call: TRBD2 (6 bases). The CDR3 contains 12 residues. Germline V gene sequence: CDR1 SNHLY, CDR2 FYNNEI. The ends were cut back, 7 bases at V and 3 bases at J, with 9 bases in the middle. The CDR3 bases are TGTGCCAGCAATCGGGAGAAAGAGACCCAGTACTTC. Residues: CASNREKETQYF. Supplemented by reference TRBV2 and TRBJ2-5, the full variable domain reads EPEVTQTPSHQVTQMGQEVILRCVPISNHLYFYWYRQILGQKVEFLVSFYNNEISEKSEIFDDQFSVERPDGSNFTLKIRSTKLEDSAMYFCASNREKETQYFGPGTRLLVL.

The chain links TRBV1 to TRBJ2-5; TRBD2 is taken as the D call from the table, unchecked against the DNA. TRBV1 is an annotated pseudogene. The CDR3 is 17 residues long. The CDR3: CTSSQPPPLAGQETQYF. The DNA of the CDR3 is TGCACCAGCAGCCAACCTCCCCCCCTAGCGGGGCAAGAGACCCAGTACTTC.

The chain joins TRBV29-1 to TRBJ2-5; D is perhaps TRBD1 or TRBD2 (5 bases each). The V gene's germline CDR1 is SQVTM and CDR2 ANQGSEA. V shed 8 bases and J shed 6 bases, with 16 bases lying between them. The CDR3 has 12 amino acids. CDR3 DNA sequence: TGCAGCTCCTGGGGGAGAAAACAGACCCAGTACTTC. This codes for CSSWGRKQTQYF.